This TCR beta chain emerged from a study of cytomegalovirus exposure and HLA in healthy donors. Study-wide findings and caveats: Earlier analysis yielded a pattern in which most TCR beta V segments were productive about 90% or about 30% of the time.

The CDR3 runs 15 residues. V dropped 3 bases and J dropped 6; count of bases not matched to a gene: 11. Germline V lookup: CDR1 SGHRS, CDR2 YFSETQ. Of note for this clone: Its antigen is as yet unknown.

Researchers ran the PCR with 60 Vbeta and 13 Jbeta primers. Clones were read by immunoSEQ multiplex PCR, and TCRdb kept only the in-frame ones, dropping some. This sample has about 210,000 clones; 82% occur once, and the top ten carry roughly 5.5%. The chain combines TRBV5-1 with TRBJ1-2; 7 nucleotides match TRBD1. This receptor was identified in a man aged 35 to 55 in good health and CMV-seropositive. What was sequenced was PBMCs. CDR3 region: CASSSRQGYSHGYTF. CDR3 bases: TGCGCCAGCAGCTCTAGACAGGGATATAGCCATGGCTACACCTTC. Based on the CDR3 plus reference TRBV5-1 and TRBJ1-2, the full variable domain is KAGVTQTPRYLIKTRGQQVTLSCSPISGHRSVSWYQQTPGQGLQFLFEYFSETQRNKGNFPGRFSGRQFSNSRSEMNVSTLELGDSALYLCASSSRQGYSHGYTFGSGTRLTVV.